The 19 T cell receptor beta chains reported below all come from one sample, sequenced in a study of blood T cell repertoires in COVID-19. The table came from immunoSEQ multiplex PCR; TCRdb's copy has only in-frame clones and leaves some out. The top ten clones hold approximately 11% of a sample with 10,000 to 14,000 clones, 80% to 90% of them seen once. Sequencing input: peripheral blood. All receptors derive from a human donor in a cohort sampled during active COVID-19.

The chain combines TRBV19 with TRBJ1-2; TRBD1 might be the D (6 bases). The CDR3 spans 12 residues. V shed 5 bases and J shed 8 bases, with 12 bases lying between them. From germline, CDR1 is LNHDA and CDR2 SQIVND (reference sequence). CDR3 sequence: CASSEDRSGYTF. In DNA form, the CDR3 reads TGTGCCAGTAGTGAAGACAGGTCGGGCTACACCTTC. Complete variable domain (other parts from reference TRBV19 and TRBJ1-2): DGGITQSPKYLFRKEGQNVTLSCEQNLNHDAMYWYRQDPGQGLRLIYYSQIVNDFQKGDIAEGYSVSREKKESFPLTVTSAQKNPTAFYLCASSEDRSGYTFGSGTRLTVV.

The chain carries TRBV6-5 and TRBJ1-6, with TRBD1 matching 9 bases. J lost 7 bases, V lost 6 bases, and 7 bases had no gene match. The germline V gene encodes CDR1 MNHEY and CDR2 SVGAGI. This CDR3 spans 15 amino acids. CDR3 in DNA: TGTGCCAGCAGCCTCTGGGACAGGGCCAATTCACCCCTCCACTTT. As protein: CASSLWDRANSPLHF.

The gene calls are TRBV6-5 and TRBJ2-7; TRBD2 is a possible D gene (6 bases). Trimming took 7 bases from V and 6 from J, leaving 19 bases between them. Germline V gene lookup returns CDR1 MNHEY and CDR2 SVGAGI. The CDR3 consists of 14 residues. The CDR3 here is CASTPRGGSFEQYF. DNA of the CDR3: TGTGCCAGCACCCCGAGGGGAGGATCTTTCGAGCAGTACTTC.

CDR3 DNA sequence: TGTGCCAGCAGTTTCGGACAAACCTACGAGCAGTACTTC. It yields the protein CASSFGQTYEQYF. The V call is TRBV6-5, the J call TRBJ2-7; tentative D call: TRBD1 (5 bases). Germline CDR1 and CDR2: MNHEY and SVGAGI. V lost 4 bases and J 2 bases, leaving 9 bases between the germline ends. The CDR3 extends over 13 amino acids.

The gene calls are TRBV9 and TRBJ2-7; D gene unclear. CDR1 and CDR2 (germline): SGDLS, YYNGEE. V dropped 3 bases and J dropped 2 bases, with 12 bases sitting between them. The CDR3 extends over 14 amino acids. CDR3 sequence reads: CASSAQTVTYEQYF. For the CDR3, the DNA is TGTGCCAGCAGCGCCCAGACTGTGACCTACGAGCAGTACTTC.

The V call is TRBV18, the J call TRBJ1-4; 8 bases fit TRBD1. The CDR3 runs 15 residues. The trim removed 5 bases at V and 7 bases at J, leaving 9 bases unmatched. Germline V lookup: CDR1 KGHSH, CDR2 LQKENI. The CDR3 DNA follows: TGTGCCAGCTCAGTACCGGGACAGGAAGGTGAAAAACTGTTTTTT. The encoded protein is CASSVPGQEGEKLFF.

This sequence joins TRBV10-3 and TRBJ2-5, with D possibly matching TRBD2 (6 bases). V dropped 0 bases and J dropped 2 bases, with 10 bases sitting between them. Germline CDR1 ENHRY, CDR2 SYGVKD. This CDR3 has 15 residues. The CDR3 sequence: CAISESSGRQETQYF. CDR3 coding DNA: TGTGCCATCAGTGAGTCTAGCGGCCGACAAGAGACCCAGTACTTC.

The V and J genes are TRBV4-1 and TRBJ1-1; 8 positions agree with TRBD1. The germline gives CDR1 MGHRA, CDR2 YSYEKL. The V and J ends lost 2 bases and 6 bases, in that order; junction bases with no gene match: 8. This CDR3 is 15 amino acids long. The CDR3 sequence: CASSQPDRVGAEAFF. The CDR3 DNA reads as TGCGCCAGCAGCCAACCGGACAGGGTTGGCGCTGAAGCTTTCTTT.

CDR3 loop: CASSYSRAPLSYGYTF. DNA of the CDR3: TGTGCCAGCAGTTATTCGAGGGCTCCTCTTTCTTATGGCTACACCTTC. The V call is TRBV6-5, the J call TRBJ1-2; D unresolved. This CDR3 has 16 residues. CDR1 and CDR2 (germline): MNHEY, SVGAGI. Trimming cost V 3 bases and J 5 bases, with 19 bases left between them.

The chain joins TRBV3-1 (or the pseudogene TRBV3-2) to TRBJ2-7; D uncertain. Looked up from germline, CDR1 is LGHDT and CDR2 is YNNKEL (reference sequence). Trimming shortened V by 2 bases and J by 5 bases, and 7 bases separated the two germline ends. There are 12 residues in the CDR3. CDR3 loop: CASSQHRDEQYF. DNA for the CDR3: TGTGCCAGCAGCCAACACAGAGACGAGCAGTACTTC.

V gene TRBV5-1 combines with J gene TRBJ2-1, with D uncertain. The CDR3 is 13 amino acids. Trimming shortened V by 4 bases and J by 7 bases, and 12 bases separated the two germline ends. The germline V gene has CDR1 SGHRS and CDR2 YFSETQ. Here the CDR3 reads CASSLSHGNEQFF. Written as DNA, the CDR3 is TGCGCCAGCAGCCTATCCCACGGGAATGAGCAGTTCTTC.

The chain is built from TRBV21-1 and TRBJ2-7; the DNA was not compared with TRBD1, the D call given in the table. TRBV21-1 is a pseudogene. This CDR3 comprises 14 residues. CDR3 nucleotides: TGTGCCAGCAGCAAAGGAGACAGGGGGTCCGAGCAGTACTTC. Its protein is CASSKGDRGSEQYF.

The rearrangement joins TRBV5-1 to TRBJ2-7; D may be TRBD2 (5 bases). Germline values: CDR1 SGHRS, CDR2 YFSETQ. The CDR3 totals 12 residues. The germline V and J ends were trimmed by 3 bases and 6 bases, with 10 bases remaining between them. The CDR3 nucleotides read TGCGCCAGCAGCTCCAGGACTGCCGAGCAGTACTTC. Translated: CASSSRTAEQYF.

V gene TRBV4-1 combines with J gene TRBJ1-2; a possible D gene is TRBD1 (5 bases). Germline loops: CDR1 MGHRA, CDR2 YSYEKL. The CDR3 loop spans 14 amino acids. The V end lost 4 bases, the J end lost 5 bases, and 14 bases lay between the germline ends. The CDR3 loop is CASSPRQQPYGYTF. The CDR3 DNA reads TGCGCCAGCAGCCCGCGACAGCAACCGTATGGCTACACCTTC.

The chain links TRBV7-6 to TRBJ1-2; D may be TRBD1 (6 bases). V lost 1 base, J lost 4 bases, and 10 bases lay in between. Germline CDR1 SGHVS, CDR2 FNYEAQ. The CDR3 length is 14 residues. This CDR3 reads CASSLERGGYGYTF. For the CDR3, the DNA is TGTGCCAGCAGCTTAGAGAGGGGGGGCTATGGCTACACCTTC.

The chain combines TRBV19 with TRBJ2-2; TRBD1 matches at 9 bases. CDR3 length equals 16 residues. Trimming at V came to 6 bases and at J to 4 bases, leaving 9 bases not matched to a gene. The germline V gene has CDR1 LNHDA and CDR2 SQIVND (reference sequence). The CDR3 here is CASSPDRGFGTGELFF. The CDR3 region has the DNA TGTGCCAGTAGCCCGGACAGGGGTTTTGGCACCGGGGAGCTGTTTTTT.

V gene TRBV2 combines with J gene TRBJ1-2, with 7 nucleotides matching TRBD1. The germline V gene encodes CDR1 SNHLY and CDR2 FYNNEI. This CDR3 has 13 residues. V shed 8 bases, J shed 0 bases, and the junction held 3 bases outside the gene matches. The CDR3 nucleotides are TGTGCCAGCTATGGACAGGCTAACTATGGCTACACCTTC. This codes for CASYGQANYGYTF.

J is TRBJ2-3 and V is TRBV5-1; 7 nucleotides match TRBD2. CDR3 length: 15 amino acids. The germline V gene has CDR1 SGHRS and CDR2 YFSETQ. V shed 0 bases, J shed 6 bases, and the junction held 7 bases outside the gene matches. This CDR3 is CASSLERGSKDTQYF. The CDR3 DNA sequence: TGCGCCAGCAGCTTGGAGCGGGGCTCAAAGGATACGCAGTATTTT.

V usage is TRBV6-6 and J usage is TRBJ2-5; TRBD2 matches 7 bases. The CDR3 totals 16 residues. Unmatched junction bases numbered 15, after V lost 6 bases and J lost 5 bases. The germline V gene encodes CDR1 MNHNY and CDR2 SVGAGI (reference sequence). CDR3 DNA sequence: TGTGCCAGCAGCCACCAGACTAGCCCCTGGGGCGAGACCCAGTACTTC. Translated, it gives CASSHQTSPWGETQYF.